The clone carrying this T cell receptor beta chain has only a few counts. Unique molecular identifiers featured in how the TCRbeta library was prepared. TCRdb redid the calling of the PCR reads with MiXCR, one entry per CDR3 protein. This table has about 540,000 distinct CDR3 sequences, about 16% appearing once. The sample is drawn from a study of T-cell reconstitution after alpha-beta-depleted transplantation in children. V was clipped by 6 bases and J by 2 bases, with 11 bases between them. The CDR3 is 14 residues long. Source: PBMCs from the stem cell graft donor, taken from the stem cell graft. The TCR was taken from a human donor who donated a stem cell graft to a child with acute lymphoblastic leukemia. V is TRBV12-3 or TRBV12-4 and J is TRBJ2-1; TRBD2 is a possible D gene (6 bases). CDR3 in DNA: TGTGCCAGCAGCCGGGAGAACGCCTACAATGAGCAGTTCTTC. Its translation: CASSRENAYNEQFF.